The clone carrying this TCR beta chain was seen many times. The data belong to a study of blood T cell repertoires in COVID-19. Study details: Samples came from the United States, Italy and Spain, spanning acute and convalescent COVID-19.

Original data processing: The authors estimated nucleated cell counts from reference gene primer amplification. TCRdb's copy holds only in-frame clones and misses some; the assay was immunoSEQ multiplex PCR. From that table come the V and J calls and clone size; the DNA was used to work out D and trimming. Of more than 95,000 clones listed, around four fifths were seen once; the top ten hold 12%. Germline CDR1 SGHTS, CDR2 YDEGEE. Losses at the gene ends were 0 bases for V and 5 bases for J; bases not matched to a gene: 4. The CDR3 length is 14 residues. Sequencing was done on a sample of peripheral blood. This chain connects TRBV5-8 to TRBJ1-1; 7 nucleotides align to TRBD1. This clonotype was obtained from a human donor in a cohort sampled during active COVID-19. CDR3 bases: TGTGCCAGCAGCTTGGGGCAGGGGGGTACTGAAGCTTTCTTT. It yields the protein CASSLGQGGTEAFF. The full variable domain, rest sourced from reference TRBV5-8 and TRBJ1-1, is EAGVTQSPTHLIKTRGQQATLRCSPISGHTSVYWYQQALGLGLQFLLWYDEGEERNRGNFPPRFSGRQFPNYSSELNVNALELEDSALYLCASSLGQGGTEAFFGQGTRLTVV.